This TCR beta chain emerged from a study of graft-versus-host responses after intestinal transplantation. The study, taken as a whole, reports: Early declines in HvG clones that occurred post-transplant were associated with peak circulating GvH clone levels. In patients with graft-donor T cell macrochimerism, allograft graft-versus-host to host-versus-graft clonal ratios were high.

With respect to this clone: Its antigen is as yet unknown.

V was clipped by 5 bases and J by 3 bases, with 16 bases between them. This CDR3 comprises 16 residues. Germline loops: CDR1 SGHTA, CDR2 FQGTGA. Data came from immunoSEQ multiplex PCR; TCRdb stores just in-frame clones and leaves some out. This table holds tens of thousands of clones, over 70% found once. The sample consisted of unstimulated CD4+ T cells sorted from spleen or lymph node cells, taken before transplant. The clonotype was recovered from a human donor who was the organ donor for an intestinal transplant. The chain uses TRBV7-3 and TRBJ2-2, with TRBD2 as a possible D gene (6 bases). This CDR3 is CASSPTSWGDTGELFF. The CDR3 nucleotides read TGTGCCAGCAGCCCAACTTCTTGGGGGGACACCGGGGAGCTGTTTTTT.